This TCR beta chain was documented in a study of beta chain features in type 1 diabetes. The study's findings and limits: The question of HLA type influencing TCRB rearrangement was one that remained unresolved here. It was possible that PCR favored shorter templates, equally so in patients and controls. TCRB CDR3s from Type 1 diabetes patients were moderately but significantly shorter in all four CD4+ subsets. Junctions at VDJ sites from type 1 diabetes patients had fewer insertions and more deletions.

This clone was detected only a few times. Its antigen is not identified. As every portion of the isolated RNA was reverse transcribed, the sequencing read expressed TCRB transcripts. Sequencing used immunoSEQ multiplex PCR; TCRdb keeps in-frame clones, though not all of them. The table records over 350,000 clones, roughly 16% of them present only once. The receptor's source is a woman aged 18-35 years in good health. Sequenced input: naive CD4+ T cells from blood.

The CDR3 region is CASSLAPRETQYF. The CDR3 bases are TGTGCCAGCAGCTTGGCCCCGAGGGAGACCCAGTACTTC. The J gene is TRBJ2-5, the V gene TRBV5-4, with unresolved D. CDR3 length equals 13 residues. Germline V lookup: CDR1 SGHNT, CDR2 YYREEE (reference sequence). V shed 0 bases and J shed 5 bases, with 8 bases lying between them. Full variable domain (remainder filled in from reference TRBV5-4 and TRBJ2-5): ETGVTQSPTHLIKTRGQQVTLRCSSQSGHNTVSWYQQALGQGPQFIFQYYREEENGRGNFPPRFSGLQFPNYSSELNVNALELDDSALYLCASSLAPRETQYFGPGTRLLVL.